This T cell receptor (beta chain) was captured by sequencing in a study of shared clonotypes between healthy human individuals. The split of CD4+ cells yielded CD45RA+ naive and CD45RA-negative memory subsets. For each subset, genomic DNA was distributed in equal portions over several immunoSEQ plates. Only in-frame clones appear in the TCRdb table, and some are missing; sequencing was by immunoSEQ multiplex PCR. The data hold about 1.5 million clones, with nearly 99% observed a single time. This CDR3 region has 11 residues. Looked up from germline, CDR1 is LNHDA and CDR2 is SQIVND (reference sequence). Trimming pared 8 bases from V and 3 bases from J, leaving 5 bases between.

The TCR comes from a young man in good health. The sequenced sample was naive CD4+ T cells sorted from blood. Subset specified: CD45RA+ positively selected. The chain carries TRBV19 and TRBJ1-5; D gene ambiguous. The CDR3 is CASGNNQPQHF. The DNA of the CDR3 is TGTGCCAGTGGGAACAATCAGCCCCAGCATTTT.